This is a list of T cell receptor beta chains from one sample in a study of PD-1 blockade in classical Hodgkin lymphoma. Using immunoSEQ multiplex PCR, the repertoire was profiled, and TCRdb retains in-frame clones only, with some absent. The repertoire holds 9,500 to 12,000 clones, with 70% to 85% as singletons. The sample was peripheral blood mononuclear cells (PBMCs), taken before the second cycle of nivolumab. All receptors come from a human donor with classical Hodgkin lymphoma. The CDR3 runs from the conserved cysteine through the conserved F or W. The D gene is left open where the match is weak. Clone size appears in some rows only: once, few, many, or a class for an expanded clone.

CASSPPGDRLYNEQFF,TGTGCCAGCTCACCACCGGGGGACAGGCTTTACAATGAGCAGTTCTTC,TRBD1,TRBV18,TRBJ2-1,.
CASSTVMRGYNEQFF,TGTGCCAGCAGTACGGTCATGAGAGGTTACAATGAGCAGTTCTTC,.,TRBV28,TRBJ2-1,.
CASSESVDGYTF,TGCGCCAGCAGTGAGTCTGTAGATGGCTACACCTTC,.,TRBV10-2,TRBJ1-2,.
CASGGIVPSRASSEQFF,TGTGCCAGCGGCGGTATTGTCCCCTCACGGGCGTCGAGTGAGCAGTTCTTC,.,TRBV11-2,TRBJ2-1,.
CASSLGRITYEQYF,TGTGCCAGCAGCTTAGGCAGGATTACCTACGAGCAGTACTTC,.,TRBV7-9,TRBJ2-7,.
CASSCRASSGPYNEQFF,TGTGCCAGCAGTTGCCGGGCCAGTTCGGGGCCCTACAATGAGCAGTTCTTC,.,TRBV28,TRBJ2-1,.
CSVRLAGMETQYF,TGCAGCGTGAGACTAGCGGGAATGGAGACCCAGTACTTC,TRBD2,TRBV29-1,TRBJ2-5,.
CASSHLTGDTEAFF,TGTGCCAGCAGCCATCTAACAGGGGACACTGAAGCTTTCTTT,TRBD1,TRBV9,TRBJ1-1,few
CASSATSGVPGELFF,TGCGCCAGCAGCGCGACTAGCGGGGTCCCCGGGGAGCTGTTTTTT,TRBD2,TRBV5-1,TRBJ2-2,few
CASSFDITNFQETQYF,TGCGCCAGCAGCTTTGATATCACCAACTTCCAAGAGACCCAGTACTTC,.,TRBV5-1,TRBJ2-5,.
CATTVARRGKETQYF,TGTGCCACCACGGTTGCACGACGCGGGAAAGAGACCCAGTACTTC,.,TRBV5-4,TRBJ2-5,.
CASSPAGVVGYGYTF,TGTGCCAGTAGTCCAGCGGGGGTTGTAGGGTATGGCTACACCTTC,.,TRBV19,TRBJ1-2,.
CASSLAVGYQETQYF,TGCGCCAGCAGCTTGGCCGTTGGGTACCAAGAGACCCAGTACTTC,.,TRBV5-1,TRBJ2-5,.
CSVEGLAGDYNEQFF,TGCAGCGTTGAAGGACTAGCGGGAGATTACAATGAGCAGTTCTTC,TRBD2,TRBV29-1,TRBJ2-1,.
CAISNMARTTSGSNEQFF,TGTGCCATCAGTAATATGGCAAGGACGACTAGCGGGAGCAATGAGCAGTTCTTC,TRBD2,TRBV10-3,TRBJ2-1,.
CASSNGPQGYEQYF,TGTGCCAGCAGCAACGGGCCCCAGGGTTACGAGCAGTACTTC,.,TRBV5-6,TRBJ2-7,.
CASSLGLAGGEQFF,TGCGCCAGCAGCTTGGGACTAGCGGGAGGTGAGCAGTTCTTC,TRBD2,TRBV5-1,TRBJ2-1,.
CASSQDIFRSDTGELFF,TGCGCCAGCAGCCAAGACATCTTTCGCAGCGACACCGGGGAGCTGTTTTTT,.,TRBV4-1,TRBJ2-2,.
CASSLAQQQPGVGNTIYF,TGTGCCAGCAGCTTGGCTCAACAGCAGCCGGGGGTTGGAAACACCATATATTTT,.,TRBV5-4,TRBJ1-3,.
CASSLRRGNEQFF,TGTGCCAGCAGTTTACGCAGAGGCAATGAGCAGTTCTTC,.,TRBV28,TRBJ2-1,.
CASSFSWGEQYF,TGTGCCAGCAGCTTTTCGTGGGGCGAGCAGTACTTC,.,TRBV5-8,TRBJ2-7,.
CASSFSGSSYNEQFF,TGTGCCAGCAGTTTTAGCGGGAGCTCCTACAATGAGCAGTTCTTC,TRBD2,TRBV28,TRBJ2-1,.
CASSLDIESNYGYTF,TGTGCCAGCAGTTTGGATATAGAATCTAACTATGGCTACACCTTC,.,TRBV5-4,TRBJ1-2,.
CASSLLLAGGPVSTDTQYF,TGCGCCAGCAGCTTACTCTTAGCGGGAGGTCCCGTTAGCACAGATACGCAGTATTTT,TRBD2,TRBV5-1,TRBJ2-3,once
CASSHNRPGFETQYF,TGTGCCAGCAGCCACAACAGGCCAGGGTTCGAGACCCAGTACTTC,.,TRBV11-2,TRBJ2-5,.
CASSSGLAGVTGELFF,TGTGCCAGCAGCTCAGGACTAGCGGGTGTCACCGGGGAGCTGTTTTTT,TRBD2,TRBV7-9,TRBJ2-2,.
CASSLPSGDRWGYEQYF,TGCGCCAGCAGCTTACCGAGCGGAGACAGGTGGGGCTACGAGCAGTACTTC,.,TRBV5-1,TRBJ2-7,.
CASSLGEVRETQYF,TGTGCCAGCAGTCTGGGGGAGGTCCGAGAGACCCAGTACTTC,.,TRBV28,TRBJ2-5,.
CASSLRFGQVSYEQYF,TGTGCCAGCAGCTTAAGGTTCGGTCAGGTCTCCTACGAGCAGTACTTC,.,TRBV13,TRBJ2-7,few
CASSLVVTDTQYF,TGTGCCAGCAGCTTAGTTGTGACAGATACGCAGTATTTT,.,TRBV7-2,TRBJ2-3,.
CASRQIASLLNEQFF,TGTGCCAGCAGACAAATCGCTAGCCTTCTCAATGAGCAGTTCTTC,.,TRBV7-9,TRBJ2-1,.
CASSQEVGQPQHF,TGCGCCAGCAGCCAAGAGGTCGGTCAGCCCCAGCATTTT,.,TRBV4-3,TRBJ1-5,.
CASSQRTGEGYSNQPQHF,TGCGCCAGCAGCCAAAGGACAGGTGAAGGATATAGCAATCAGCCCCAGCATTTT,TRBD1,TRBV4-1,TRBJ1-5,few
CASSSTGPGNSPLHF,TGTGCCAGCAGCTCAACCGGTCCAGGGAATTCACCCCTCCACTTT,.,TRBV7-9,TRBJ1-6,medium-sized
CASTIAGSSYEQYF,TGTGCCAGCACCATTGCCGGAAGCTCCTACGAGCAGTACTTC,.,TRBV5-6,TRBJ2-7,.
CASSQRDREQYF,TGCGCCAGCAGTCAACGCGACAGGGAGCAGTACTTC,.,TRBV23-1,TRBJ2-7,.
CAGSMGVQNTEAFF,TGTGCCGGGAGTATGGGGGTACAGAACACTGAAGCTTTCTTT,.,TRBV30,TRBJ1-1,large
CSVILYGSRYEQYF,TGCAGCGTGATCTTGTACGGCTCCCGCTACGAGCAGTACTTC,.,TRBV29-1,TRBJ2-7,.
CASRDGTVSTDTQYF,TGTGCCAGCAGAGACGGGACAGTCAGCACAGATACGCAGTATTTT,TRBD1,TRBV7-3,TRBJ2-3,few
CASSVTGFDGYTF,TGTGCCAGCAGCGTGACAGGATTCGATGGCTACACCTTC,.,TRBV5-4,TRBJ1-2,.
CASSSSSGGPETQYF,TGTGCCAGCAGTTCCTCTAGCGGGGGGCCAGAGACCCAGTACTTC,TRBD2,TRBV6-6,TRBJ2-5,.
CASSQGPGQPQHF,TGTGCCAGCAGCCAAGGTCCAGGTCAGCCCCAGCATTTT,.,TRBV4-2,TRBJ1-5,.
CASRYRSGSGETQYF,TGTGCCAGCAGGTACCGCTCAGGATCCGGGGAGACCCAGTACTTC,.,TRBV28,TRBJ2-5,once
CASLWTGGLANEKLFF,TGTGCCAGCCTTTGGACAGGGGGCCTTGCTAATGAAAAACTGTTTTTT,TRBD1,TRBV27,TRBJ1-4,.
CASNKRGDTDTQYF,TGTGCCAGCAACAAGCGGGGGGACACAGATACGCAGTATTTT,TRBD2,TRBV2,TRBJ2-3,.
CASSAVGGQNIQYF,TGTGCCAGCAGTGCAGTAGGTGGACAAAACATTCAGTACTTC,.,TRBV2,TRBJ2-4,.